The 24 T cell receptor beta chains listed next were all sequenced from one sample in a study of OX40 agonist ivuxolimab in advanced cancers. Only in-frame clones appear in the TCRdb table, and some are missing; sequencing was by immunoSEQ multiplex PCR. The sample lists approximately 45,000 clones, 82% occurring once. The material sequenced was CD4+ or CD8+ T cells sorted from blood, taken in a trial of the OX40 agonist ivuxolimab. Source of these receptors: an adult with an advanced solid tumor such as melanoma, head and neck, liver or kidney cancer.

A note on this clone: The sample has other DNA sequences that encode this CDR3 too. This sequence joins TRBV4-1 and TRBJ2-1; D not resolved. The CDR3 sequence is 12 residues long. V lost 1 base, J lost 6 bases, and 4 bases lay in between. Germline V gene lookup returns CDR1 MGHRA and CDR2 YSYEKL. CDR3 sequence (DNA): TGCGCCAGCAGCCAAGTGGGCAATGAGCAGTTCTTC. Residues: CASSQVGNEQFF.

The chain is built from TRBV2 and TRBJ2-6; the match to TRBD1 covers 8 bases. J lost 6 bases, V lost 1 base, and 2 bases had no gene match. The CDR3 loop spans 15 amino acids. Germline V gene data show CDR1 as SNHLY and CDR2 as FYNNEI. CDR3 residues: CASSEVRGQANVLTF. CDR3 DNA: TGTGCCAGCAGTGAAGTCAGGGGGCAGGCCAACGTCCTGACTTTC.

The chain joins TRBV5-6 to TRBJ2-2; 7 bases are a match to TRBD1. Per the germline V gene, CDR1 is SGHDT and CDR2 is YYEEEE. The V segment lost 0 bases and the J segment 6 bases; nucleotides outside the gene matches: 11. The CDR3 is 17 residues long. CDR3 region: CASSLVSGKGAPGELFF. In DNA, the CDR3 is TGTGCCAGCAGCTTGGTATCTGGAAAGGGGGCGCCCGGGGAGCTGTTTTTT.

This clone occurred once. This chain joins TRBV7-9 and TRBJ1-6; TRBD1 aligns across 7 bases. Germline CDR1 is SEHNR and CDR2 is FQNEAQ (reference sequence). V lost 1 base and J lost 6; bases outside the gene matches: 6. The CDR3 is 16 residues long. The chain's CDR3 is CASSLGVPGGNSPLHF. DNA of the CDR3: TGTGCCAGCAGCTTAGGGGTTCCAGGGGGTAATTCACCCCTCCACTTT.

The chain employs TRBV25-1 and TRBJ2-2; D ambiguous. This CDR3 spans 13 amino acids. Germline loops: CDR1 MGHDK, CDR2 SYGVNS. Trimming removed 1 base at V and 5 bases at J, with 5 bases between. In DNA form, the CDR3 reads TGTGCCAGCAGTGAATCCCGGACCGGGGAGCTGTTTTTT. Translation gives CASSESRTGELFF.

This chain joins TRBV18 and TRBJ2-7; D perhaps matches TRBD1 (5 bases). The CDR3 loop spans 14 amino acids. Germline V gene sequence: CDR1 KGHSH, CDR2 LQKENI. V dropped 2 bases and J dropped 2 bases, with 10 bases sitting between them. The CDR3 region has the DNA TGTGCCAGCTCACCAATCCGACAGACCTACGAGCAGTACTTC. It encodes CASSPIRQTYEQYF.

J is TRBJ1-2 and V is TRBV19; 8 nucleotides line up with TRBD1. Losses at the gene ends were 10 bases for V and 8 bases for J; bases not matched to a gene: 9. Germline V gene lookup returns CDR1 LNHDA and CDR2 SQIVND (reference sequence). The CDR3 loop spans 12 amino acids. Here the CDR3 DNA reads TGTGCCACACGACAGGGGAGGAGCGGCTACACCTTC. It is translated as CATRQGRSGYTF.

The chain carries TRBV28 and TRBJ2-7, with a tentative D call TRBD2 (6 bases). Germline CDR1 reads MDHEN; CDR2 reads SYDVKM. Trimming took off 5 bases at V and 6 bases at J, with 14 bases between the two ends. CDR3 length equals 13 residues. The DNA for the CDR3 is TGTGCCAGCAGTCTGTATCAGGGAGGCGAGCAGTACTTC. Translated, it gives CASSLYQGGEQYF. The full variable domain, with the rest looked up from reference TRBV28 and TRBJ2-7, is DVKVTQSSRYLVKRTGEKVFLECVQDMDHENMFWYRQDPGLGLRLIYFSYDVKMKEKGDIPEGYSVSREKKERFSLILESASTNQTSMYLCASSLYQGGEQYFGPGTRLTVT.

The chain employs TRBV5-1 and TRBJ2-1, with 9 positions matching TRBD2. V lost 1 base, J lost 8 bases, and 7 bases stayed unmatched. The CDR3 consists of 15 residues. Germline lookup yields CDR1 SGHRS and CDR2 YFSETQ. The CDR3 DNA follows: TGCGCCAGCAGCTTGAGTAGCGGGGGTTACTATGAGCAGTTCTTC. It translates to CASSLSSGGYYEQFF.

This clone has a single count. This chain connects TRBV18 to TRBJ2-3, with TRBD1 matching 8 bases. Germline V lookup: CDR1 KGHSH, CDR2 LQKENI. The ends lost 5 bases at V and 3 bases at J; junction bases unmatched: 7. CDR3 length: 15 amino acids. Here the CDR3 DNA reads TGTGCCAGCTCAACCGGGACAGGCGGGACAGATACGCAGTATTTT. It encodes CASSTGTGGTDTQYF. The entire variable domain, with the rest obtained from reference TRBV18 and TRBJ2-3, is as follows: NAGVMQNPRHLVRRRGQEARLRCSPMKGHSHVYWYRQLPEEGLKFMVYLQKENIIDESGMPKERFSAEFPKEGPSILRIQQVVRGDSAAYFCASSTGTGGTDTQYFGPGTRLTVL.

The chain joins TRBV6-1 to TRBJ2-3, with 9 positions matching TRBD1. Germline assignment: CDR1 MNHNS and CDR2 SASEGT. This CDR3 contains 15 residues. The V and J ends lost 6 bases and 3 bases, in that order; junction bases with no gene match: 7. CDR3 in amino acids: CASRKPGQGTDTQYF. As DNA, the CDR3 is TGTGCCAGCAGGAAACCGGGACAGGGTACAGATACGCAGTATTTT.

This chain links TRBV9 with TRBJ2-7; 10 bases are shared with TRBD2. Germline CDR1 SGDLS, CDR2 YYNGEE. This CDR3 has 15 amino acids. Trimming took 5 bases from V and 4 from J; bases not matched to a gene: 9. CDR3 sequence reads: CASSPVGTSAYEQYF. In DNA form, the CDR3 reads TGTGCCAGCAGTCCAGTTGGGACTAGCGCTTACGAGCAGTACTTC.

In this sample, this clone turned up once. This rearrangement joins TRBV12-5 to TRBJ2-3; D gene ambiguous. CDR1 LGHNT and CDR2 FRNRAP come from the germline V gene. The CDR3 sequence is 11 residues long. V lost 1 base to trimming and J lost 5 bases, with 1 base between them. The CDR3 loop reads CASGLEDTQYF. The CDR3 DNA is TGTGCTAGTGGTTTGGAAGATACGCAGTATTTT.

A single count supports this clone. The CDR3 sequence is CASSLGTRGSQPQHF. The CDR3 DNA reads TGTGCCAGCAGCTTAGGTACCCGGGGCAGTCAGCCCCAGCATTTT. The V call is TRBV11-2, the J call TRBJ1-5; a weak D match, TRBD1 (5 bases). This CDR3 region has 15 residues. Trimming stripped 1 base from V and 6 bases from J, with 13 bases between. CDR1 and CDR2 (germline): SGHAT, FQNNGV. Full variable domain (rest looked up from reference TRBV11-2 and TRBJ1-5): EAGVAQSPRYKIIEKRQSVAFWCNPISGHATLYWYQQILGQGPKLLIQFQNNGVVDDSQLPKDRFSAERLKGVDSTLKIQPAKLEDSAVYLCASSLGTRGSQPQHFGDGTRLSIL.

This clone has only a few counts. The chain employs TRBV7-6 and TRBJ1-6, with TRBD1 identical over 9 bases. Germline V CDR1 and CDR2: SGHVS, FNYEAQ. This CDR3 has 16 residues. With 5 bases clipped from V and 7 bases from J, the junction kept 9 bases outside the gene matches. The CDR3 spells CASSPSDRGWNSPLHF. The CDR3 nucleotides are TGTGCCAGCAGCCCCTCGGACAGGGGTTGGAATTCACCCCTCCACTTT.

CDR3 in DNA: TGTGCCAGCAGCCCACTGGGGGATGAGCAGTTCTTC. Translating it yields CASSPLGDEQFF. The chain employs TRBV7-9 and TRBJ2-1; D is perhaps TRBD1 or TRBD2 (5 bases each). CDR3 length: 12 residues. Trimming pared 5 bases from V and 8 bases from J, leaving 10 bases between. Germline V lookup: CDR1 SEHNR, CDR2 FQNEAQ (reference sequence).

This chain connects TRBV10-1 to TRBJ2-3; D gene unclear. Germline assignment: CDR1 WNHNN and CDR2 SYGVQD (reference sequence). V shed 2 bases and J shed 4 bases, with 7 bases lying between them. The CDR3 length is 13 residues. CDR3 protein: CASSEDGPDTQYF. DNA of the CDR3: TGCGCCAGCAGTGAGGACGGCCCAGATACGCAGTATTTT.

The chain joins TRBV6-6 to TRBJ2-2, with 9 positions matching TRBD2. The trim removed 10 bases at V and 6 bases at J, leaving 9 bases unmatched. This CDR3 comprises 14 residues. Germline loops: CDR1 MNHNY, CDR2 SVGAGI (reference sequence). CDR3 protein: CAITGGGAPGELFF. The CDR3 DNA follows: TGTGCCATCACGGGCGGGGGGGCCCCCGGGGAGCTGTTTTTT.

The rearrangement uses TRBV6-1 and TRBJ2-3; weak D call: TRBD1 (6 bases). The CDR3 runs 15 residues. Trimming cost V 5 bases and J 4 bases, with 16 bases left between them. Germline V gives CDR1 MNHNS, CDR2 SASEGT. CDR3 sequence (DNA): TGTGCCAGCAGTCATACAGGGATTGGGGCAGATACGCAGTATTTT. It translates to CASSHTGIGADTQYF.

The CDR3 coding sequence is TGTGCCAGCAGTTCAGTCGGGGTGGCTGAAGCTTTCTTT. It is translated as CASSSVGVAEAFF. This chain joins TRBV28 and TRBJ1-1; D not resolved. The germline V gene has CDR1 MDHEN and CDR2 SYDVKM. This CDR3 has 13 amino acids. V lost 4 bases, J lost 6 bases, and 12 bases lay in between.

This rearrangement joins TRBV30 to TRBJ1-2; D ambiguous. This CDR3 region has 11 residues. V lost 0 bases to trimming and J lost 4 bases, with 3 bases between them. From germline, CDR1 is GTSNPN and CDR2 SVGIG (reference sequence). For the CDR3, the DNA is TGTGCCTGGAGTGTCCTCTATGGCTACACCTTC. Amino acids: CAWSVLYGYTF.

This chain uses TRBV30 with TRBJ2-2; D call uncertain. Deletions cut 1 base from V and 8 bases from J, with 5 bases between. The germline V gene encodes CDR1 GTSNPN and CDR2 SVGIG (reference sequence). The CDR3 loop spans 11 amino acids. Written as DNA, the CDR3 is TGTGCCTGGAGTGACAGAGGGGAGCTGTTTTTT. Amino acid sequence: CAWSDRGELFF.

The gene calls are TRBV6-4 and TRBJ1-1; D perhaps matches TRBD1 (5 bases). This CDR3 region has 14 residues. Trimming took 8 bases from V and 2 from J, leaving 15 bases between them. Germline V CDR1 and CDR2: MRHNA, SNTAGT. CDR3 nucleotide sequence: TGTGCCAGCCGCCCGGGACGGCTAAACACTGAAGCTTTCTTT. It yields the protein CASRPGRLNTEAFF.

The rearrangement joins TRBV5-1 to TRBJ1-4; D perhaps matches TRBD1 (6 bases). The CDR3 consists of 14 residues. CDR1 and CDR2 (germline): SGHRS, YFSETQ. Between the trimmed V and J ends, which lost 1 base and 8 bases, there was a span of 12 bases. CDR3 sequence (DNA): TGCGCCAGCAGCTTGAGGGCAGGGGAGGAAAAACTGTTTTTT. It is translated as CASSLRAGEEKLFF.